This T cell receptor (beta chain) was observed in a study of shared clonotypes between healthy human individuals. Study-wide context: Donors had three CD4 naive, three CD4 memory, two CD8 naive and one CD8 memory plate apiece. Notes on the study in general: Roughly 5% of naive CD4 clonotypes were shared across several donors. Tissues were not sampled, only blood, and their repertoires likely differ. Although depth was large, rarefaction showed that sequencing of the sorted subsets was incomplete.

Trimming removed 3 bases from V and 8 bases from J, with 0 bases in between. From germline, CDR1 is SGDLS and CDR2 YYNGEE. The CDR3 has 10 amino acids. TCRdb's copy holds only in-frame clones and misses some; the assay was immunoSEQ multiplex PCR. The data hold around 620,000 clones, with around 96% observed a single time. Only CD45RO-negative cells positively selected for CCR7 counted as naive CD8 cells, so terminally differentiated effector memory CD45RA+ cells were excluded. In the case of this clone: The target antigen is unknown.

V gene TRBV9 combines with J gene TRBJ2-6; D call uncertain. The receptor comes from a woman in her thirties in good health. Material: naive CD8+ T cells sorted from blood. As DNA, the CDR3 is TGTGCCAGCAGCGCCAACGTCCTGACTTTC. This codes for CASSANVLTF.